The 13 T cell receptor beta chains listed next were all sequenced from one sample in a study of post-analysis software for immune sequencing data. Notes on the study in general: Patients used about five TRBV segments, including TRBV5-6, TRBV5-1 and TRBV20-1, more often than controls.

These TCRs' antigens remain unknown. TCR beta cDNA libraries had unique molecular identifiers. TCRdb re-analysed the PCR reads in MiXCR, keeping a single row per CDR3 protein. The repertoire has a few hundred thousand distinct CDR3 sequences, about 39% of them found once; the top ten carry approximately 7.1%. The material sequenced was blood. Receptors were obtained from a girl aged 2 to 10 with multiple sclerosis.

CDR3 in amino acids: CASTLLSRNNEQFF. In nucleotides, the CDR3 is TGTGCCAGCACCCTTCTGTCCAGGAACAATGAGCAGTTCTTC. The chain joins TRBV28 to TRBJ2-1; D remains ambiguous. This CDR3 comprises 14 residues. Trimming pared 7 bases from V and 5 bases from J, leaving 15 bases between. Germline CDR1 and CDR2: MDHEN and SYDVKM. The variable domain in full, completed from reference TRBV28 and TRBJ2-1, reads DVKVTQSSRYLVKRTGEKVFLECVQDMDHENMFWYRQDPGLGLRLIYFSYDVKMKEKGDIPEGYSVSREKKERFSLILESASTNQTSMYLCASTLLSRNNEQFFGPGTRLTVL.

In this sample, this clonotype turned up many times. V gene TRBV6-5 combines with J gene TRBJ2-7, with no clear D. The CDR3 covers 13 residues. Trimming took off 2 bases at V and 0 bases at J, with 5 bases between the two ends. CDR1 and CDR2 (germline): MNHEY, SVGAGI. The CDR3 sequence: CASSYGPSYEQYF. In nucleotides, the CDR3 is TGTGCCAGCAGTTACGGCCCCTCCTACGAGCAGTACTTC.

This clonotype was observed a handful of times. The genes are TRBV7-3 and TRBJ2-1; D gene uncertain. Germline lookup yields CDR1 SGHTA and CDR2 FQGTGA. V lost 5 bases to trimming and J lost 0 bases, with 5 bases between them. The CDR3 length is 13 residues. The CDR3 bases are TGTGCCAGCAGCCGGTACTCCTACAATGAGCAGTTCTTC. Residues: CASSRYSYNEQFF.

This rearrangement joins TRBV6-6 to TRBJ1-1; tentative D call: TRBD1 (5 bases). This CDR3 is 14 amino acids long. CDR1 is MNHNY and CDR2 is SVGAGI in the germline V gene (reference sequence). V was clipped by 4 bases and J by 3 bases, with 12 bases between them. The DNA of the CDR3 is TGTGCCAGCAGTTTAAGGGGAGTGGACACTGAAGCTTTCTTT. It yields the protein CASSLRGVDTEAFF.

This clonotype was seen a few times. With a much larger clone just one base away, this may be a read error. CDR3 region: CASSPAAYEDAQYF. In nucleotides, the CDR3 is TGTGCCAGCAGCCCTGCCGCCTACGAGGATGCGCAGTATTTT. This chain uses TRBV7-3 with TRBJ2-3; D not certain. The CDR3 runs to 14 residues. Looked up from germline, CDR1 is SGHTA and CDR2 is FQGTGA. V was trimmed by 5 bases and J by 10 bases, leaving 19 bases between them.

CDR3 nucleotide sequence: TGCGCCAGCAGCCAAGTTCCCGGGACAGGGATCGTCCCCACTGAAGCTTTCTTT. Translating gives CASSQVPGTGIVPTEAFF. This chain joins TRBV4-3 and TRBJ1-1; 9 bases align to TRBD1. J gave up 4 bases and V 1 base, and 13 bases lay outside the gene matches. Germline V gene data show CDR1 as LGHNA and CDR2 as YSLEER. The CDR3 totals 18 residues.

There are a few counts of this clonotype. The chain is built from TRBV6-1 and TRBJ1-6; 8 bases align to TRBD1. Per germline, CDR1 MNHNS and CDR2 SASEGT. The CDR3 loop spans 15 amino acids. J gave up 8 bases and V 4 bases, and 7 bases lay outside the gene matches. The CDR3 reads CASSGGTGPDSPLHF. The DNA for the CDR3 is TGTGCCAGCAGTGGGGGGACAGGCCCCGATTCACCCCTCCACTTT.

The rearrangement links TRBV20-1 to TRBJ1-1; 10 bases align to TRBD1. Germline V gene sequence: CDR1 DFQATT, CDR2 SNEGSKA (reference sequence). The CDR3 runs to 14 residues. J lost 6 bases, V lost 5 bases, and 9 bases had no gene match. CDR3 in amino acids: CSAPPGQGSPEAFF. The CDR3 DNA follows: TGCAGTGCTCCTCCGGGACAGGGGAGCCCTGAAGCTTTCTTT.

In this sample, this clonotype turned up once. The V gene is TRBV5-1, the J gene TRBJ2-5; 14 bases align to TRBD2. The germline V gene has CDR1 SGHRS and CDR2 YFSETQ. The junction had 10 bases not matched to a gene; V was cut back by 4 bases and J by 5 bases. The CDR3 sequence is 17 residues long. The CDR3 is CASSRRTSGGSWETQYF. In DNA, the CDR3 is TGCGCCAGCAGCCGCAGGACTAGCGGGGGGAGTTGGGAGACCCAGTACTTC.

This clonotype was picked up a small number of times. The rearrangement joins TRBV11-1 to TRBJ1-6; D is possibly TRBD1 (6 bases). From germline, CDR1 is SGHAT and CDR2 FQDESV (reference sequence). V dropped 5 bases and J dropped 10 bases, with 36 bases sitting between them. The CDR3 extends over 21 amino acids. The CDR3 region is CASSPGSTGQGFGSELSPLHF. CDR3 DNA: TGTGCCAGCAGCCCTGGCTCGACAGGTCAGGGTTTTGGCTCCGAATTGTCACCCCTCCACTTT.

The chain employs TRBV4-3 and TRBJ2-4; TRBD2 agrees at 11 bases. Near its end, the DNA agrees better with TRBJ2-7, so the J call may be wrong. Germline V lookup: CDR1 LGHNA, CDR2 YSLEER. CDR3 size: 20 residues. CDR3 loop: CASSPRRLAGPNAISYEQYF. CDR3 coding DNA: TGCGCCAGCAGCCCCCGGCGACTAGCGGGACCGAACGCAATCTCGTACGAGCAGTACTTC.

The rearrangement links TRBV7-9 to TRBJ2-1; 11 bases agree with TRBD2. J lost 7 bases, V lost 5 bases, and 10 bases had no gene match. Germline CDR1 SEHNR, CDR2 FQNEAQ (reference sequence). This CDR3 comprises 16 residues. This CDR3 is CASSRLTSGSENEQFF. In nucleotides, the CDR3 is TGTGCCAGCAGCCGGTTAACTAGCGGGAGCGAGAATGAGCAGTTCTTC.

This clonotype was detected a few times. This sequence joins TRBV28 and TRBJ1-1; TRBD1 matches at 7 bases. In germline, CDR1 is MDHEN, CDR2 SYDVKM. After removal of 4 bases from V and 4 bases from J, the junction contained 12 bases not matched to a gene. The CDR3 is 16 residues long. The CDR3 protein is CASSSQGRPLGTEAFF. The CDR3 DNA reads as TGTGCCAGCAGTTCACAGGGGCGCCCCCTCGGCACTGAAGCTTTCTTT.